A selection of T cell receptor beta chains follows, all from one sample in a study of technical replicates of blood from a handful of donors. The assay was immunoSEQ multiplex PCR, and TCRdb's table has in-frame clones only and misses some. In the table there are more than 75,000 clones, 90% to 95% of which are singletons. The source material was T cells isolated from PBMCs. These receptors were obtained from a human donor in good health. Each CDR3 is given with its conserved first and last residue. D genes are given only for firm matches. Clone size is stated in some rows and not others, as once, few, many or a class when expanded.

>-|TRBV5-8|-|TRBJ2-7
CASSPRLTYEQYF
TGTGCCAGCAGCCCCCGGTTAACCTACGAGCAGTACTTC
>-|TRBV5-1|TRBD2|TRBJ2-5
CASTTGGGETQYF
TGCGCCAGCACAACGGGAGGGGGAGAGACCCAGTACTTC
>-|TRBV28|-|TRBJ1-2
CASRMTVDYGYTF
TGTGCCAGCAGGATGACAGTGGACTATGGCTACACCTTC
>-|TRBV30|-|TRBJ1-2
CAWGGIYGYTF
TGTGCCTGGGGAGGGATCTATGGCTACACCTTC
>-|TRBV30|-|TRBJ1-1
CAWSVQSTEAFF
TGTGCCTGGAGTGTGCAGTCTACTGAAGCTTTCTTT
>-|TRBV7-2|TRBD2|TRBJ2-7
CASSSGTTPYEQYF
TGTGCCAGCAGCTCTGGGACTACCCCCTACGAGCAGTACTTC
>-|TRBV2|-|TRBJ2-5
CASKQIQETQYF
TGTGCCAGCAAACAGATTCAAGAGACCCAGTACTTC
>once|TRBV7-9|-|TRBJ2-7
CASSPLYEQYF
TGTGCCAGCAGCCCACTCTACGAGCAGTACTTC
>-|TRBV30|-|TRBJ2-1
CAWTLTEYNEQFF
TGTGCCTGGACCCTAACAGAATACAATGAGCAGTTCTTC
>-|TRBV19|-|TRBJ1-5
CASSTSSGPQHF
TGTGCCAGTAGTACCAGCTCAGGGCCCCAGCATTTT
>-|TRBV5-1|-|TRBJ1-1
CASSLMGALGTEAFF
TGCGCCAGCAGCTTAATGGGGGCTCTTGGCACTGAAGCTTTCTTT
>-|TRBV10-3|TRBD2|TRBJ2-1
CALGRTGGEEQFF
TGTGCCCTCGGTAGAACGGGAGGAGAAGAGCAGTTCTTC
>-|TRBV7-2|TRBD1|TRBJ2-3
CASSIRGQGTDTQYF
TGTGCCAGCAGTATAAGGGGACAGGGAACAGATACGCAGTATTTT
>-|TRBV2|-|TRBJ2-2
CASTVTGELFF
TGTGCCAGCACAGTCACCGGGGAGCTGTTTTTT
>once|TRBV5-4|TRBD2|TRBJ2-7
CASSPTSGSSYEQYF
TGTGCCAGCAGCCCCACTAGCGGGAGCTCCTACGAGCAGTACTTC
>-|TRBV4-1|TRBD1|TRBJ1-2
CASSPLGGTGGDGYTF
TGCGCCAGCAGCCCGTTGGGTGGTACAGGGGGTGATGGCTACACCTTC
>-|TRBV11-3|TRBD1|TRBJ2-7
CASSSPPGTASYEQYF
TGTGCCAGCAGCTCACCCCCTGGGACAGCCTCCTACGAGCAGTACTTC
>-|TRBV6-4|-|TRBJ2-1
CASRRVSYNEQFF
TGTGCCAGCAGGCGGGTCTCCTACAATGAGCAGTTCTTC
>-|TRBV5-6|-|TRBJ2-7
CASSLAGTLFYF
TGTGCCAGCAGCTTGGCCGGGACACTATTCTACTTC
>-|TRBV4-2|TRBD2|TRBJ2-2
CASSLRLAGGGAGELFF
TGTGCCAGCAGCCTTCGACTAGCGGGAGGCGGTGCCGGGGAGCTGTTTTTT
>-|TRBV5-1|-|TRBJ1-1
CASSYTPTGNKNEAFF
TGCGCCAGCAGCTATACTCCGACAGGAAATAAAAATGAAGCTTTCTTT
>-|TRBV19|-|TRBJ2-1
CASSIDGLRGEQFF
TGTGCCAGTAGTATAGATGGACTCAGAGGTGAGCAGTTCTTC
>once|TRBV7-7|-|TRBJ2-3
CASSRGSTDTQYF
TGTGCTAGCAGCCGCGGTAGCACAGATACGCAGTATTTT
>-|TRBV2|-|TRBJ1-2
CAGGEGVLNGYTF
TGTGCCGGGGGCGAGGGGGTCCTAAATGGCTACACCTTC
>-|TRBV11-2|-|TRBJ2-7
CASSSGRLTSYEQYF
TGTGCCAGCAGCTCCGGCCGACTCACCTCCTACGAGCAGTACTTC
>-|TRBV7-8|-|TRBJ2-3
CASSWGVGDTQYF
TGTGCCAGCAGCTGGGGGGTTGGAGATACGCAGTATTTT
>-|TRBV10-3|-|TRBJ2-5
CAISDGLSQETQYF
TGTGCCATCAGTGACGGACTGTCACAAGAGACCCAGTACTTC
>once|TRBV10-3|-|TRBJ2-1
CAIRRGQQGGNNEQFF
TGTGCCATCAGGAGGGGGCAGCAGGGAGGTAACAATGAGCAGTTCTTC
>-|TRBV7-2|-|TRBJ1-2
CASSTKSGGTYGYTF
TGTGCCAGCAGCACCAAAAGCGGAGGAACCTATGGCTACACCTTC
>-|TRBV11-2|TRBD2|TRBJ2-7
CASSLVMVAGPYEQYF
TGTGCCAGCAGCTTAGTTATGGTAGCGGGGCCCTACGAGCAGTACTTC
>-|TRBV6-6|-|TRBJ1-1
CASSGGVYTEAFF
TGTGCCAGCAGTGGGGGGGTATACACTGAAGCTTTCTTT
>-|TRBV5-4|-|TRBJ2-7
CASSLNRYEQYF
TGTGCCAGCAGCTTAAATCGGTACGAGCAGTACTTC
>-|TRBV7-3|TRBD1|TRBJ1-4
CASSPHSTGVAEKLFF
TGTGCCAGCAGCCCCCATTCGACAGGGGTTGCTGAAAAACTGTTTTTT